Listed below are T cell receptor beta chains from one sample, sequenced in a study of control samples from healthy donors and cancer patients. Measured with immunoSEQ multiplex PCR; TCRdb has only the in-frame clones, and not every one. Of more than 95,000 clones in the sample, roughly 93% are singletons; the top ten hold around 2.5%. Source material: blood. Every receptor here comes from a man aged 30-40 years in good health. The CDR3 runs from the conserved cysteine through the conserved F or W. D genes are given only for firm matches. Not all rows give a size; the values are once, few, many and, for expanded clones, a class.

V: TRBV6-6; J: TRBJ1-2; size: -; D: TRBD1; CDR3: CASSPTPGQGNGYTF; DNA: TGTGCCAGCAGCCCGACGCCGGGACAGGGGAATGGCTACACCTTC
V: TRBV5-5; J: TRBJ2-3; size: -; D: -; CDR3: CASSFGGLVADTQYF; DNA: TGTGCCAGCAGCTTTGGGGGGCTAGTGGCAGATACGCAGTATTTT
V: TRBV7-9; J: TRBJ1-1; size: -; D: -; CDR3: CASSLYGVPTPNTEAFF; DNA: TGTGCCAGCAGCTTATACGGGGTACCGACACCCAACACTGAAGCTTTCTTT
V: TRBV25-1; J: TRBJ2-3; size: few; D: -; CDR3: CASASLITDTQYF; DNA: TGTGCCAGCGCTAGCCTTATTACAGATACGCAGTATTTT
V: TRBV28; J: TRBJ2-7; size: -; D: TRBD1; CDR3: CASTHPGQGARREQYF; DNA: TGTGCCAGCACCCATCCGGGACAGGGGGCGAGGCGCGAGCAGTACTTC
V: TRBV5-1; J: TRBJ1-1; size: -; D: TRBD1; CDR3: CASSLRWTGGAKNTEAFF; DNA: TGCGCCAGCAGCTTGAGGTGGACAGGGGGGGCGAAGAACACTGAAGCTTTCTTT
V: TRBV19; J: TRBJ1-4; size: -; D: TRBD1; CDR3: CASSIRTGGVIF; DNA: TGTGCCAGTAGTATACGGACAGGGGGAGTGATTTTT
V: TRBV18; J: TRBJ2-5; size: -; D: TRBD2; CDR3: CASSSTGLAGETQYF; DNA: TGTGCCAGCTCATCCACGGGACTAGCAGGAGAGACCCAGTACTTC
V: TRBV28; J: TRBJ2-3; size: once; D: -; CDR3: CASSYIGGGYF; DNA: TGTGCCAGCAGTTATATCGGGGGCGGGTATTTT
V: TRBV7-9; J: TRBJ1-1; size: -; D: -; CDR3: CASSPGGEKTEAFF; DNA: TGTGCCAGCAGCCCCGGGGGGGAGAAAACTGAAGCTTTCTTT
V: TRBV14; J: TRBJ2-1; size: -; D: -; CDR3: CASSPHPGEQFF; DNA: TGTGCCAGCAGCCCCCATCCGGGTGAGCAGTTCTTC
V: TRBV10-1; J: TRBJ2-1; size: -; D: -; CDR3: CASSDIAEANYNEQFF; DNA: TGCGCCAGCAGTGACATAGCCGAAGCGAACTACAATGAGCAGTTCTTC
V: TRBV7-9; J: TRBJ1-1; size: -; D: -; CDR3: CASSGGDGSMNTEAFF; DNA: TGTGCCAGCAGCGGGGGGGACGGATCCATGAACACTGAAGCTTTCTTT
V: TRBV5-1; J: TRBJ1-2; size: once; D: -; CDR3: CASSHGDKKNYGYTF; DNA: TGCGCCAGCAGCCATGGGGACAAGAAGAACTATGGCTACACCTTC
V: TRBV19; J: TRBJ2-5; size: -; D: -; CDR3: CASISGRGTQYF; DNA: TGTGCCAGTATAAGCGGCAGGGGGACCCAGTACTTC
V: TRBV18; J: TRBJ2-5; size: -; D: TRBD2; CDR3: CASSPPGGKETQYF; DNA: TGTGCCAGCTCACCACCGGGAGGGAAAGAGACCCAGTACTTC
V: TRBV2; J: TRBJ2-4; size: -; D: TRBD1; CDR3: CASSEAQGDPPAKNIQYF; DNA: TGTGCCAGCAGTGAAGCGCAGGGGGACCCTCCAGCCAAAAACATTCAGTACTTC
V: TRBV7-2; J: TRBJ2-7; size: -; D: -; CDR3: CASSLAVGSYGTSYEQYF; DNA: TGTGCCAGCAGCTTAGCGGTTGGCTCTTATGGCACGTCCTACGAGCAGTACTTC
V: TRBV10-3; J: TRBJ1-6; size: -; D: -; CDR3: CAISVTTTNSPLHF; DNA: TGTGCCATCAGTGTTACAACAACCAATTCACCCCTCCACTTT
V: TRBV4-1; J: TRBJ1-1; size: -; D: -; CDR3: CASSQDLYGSGSVEAFF; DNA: TGCGCCAGCAGCCAAGATTTGTATGGCAGTGGATCGGTTGAAGCTTTCTTT
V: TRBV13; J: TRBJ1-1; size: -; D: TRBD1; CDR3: CASSLWGQGATEAFF; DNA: TGTGCCAGCAGCTTATGGGGACAGGGGGCCACTGAAGCTTTCTTT
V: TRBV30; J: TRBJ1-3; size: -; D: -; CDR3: CAWTQDRPGNTIYF; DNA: TGTGCCTGGACGCAGGATCGCCCTGGAAACACCATATATTTT
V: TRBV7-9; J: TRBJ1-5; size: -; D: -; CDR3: CASSRDLKGPNQPQHF; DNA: TGTGCCAGCAGCCGCGACCTAAAGGGTCCCAATCAGCCCCAGCATTTT
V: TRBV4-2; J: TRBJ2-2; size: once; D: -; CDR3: CASSQRGKWQMNTGELFF; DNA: TGTGCCAGCAGCCAAAGGGGCAAGTGGCAGATGAACACCGGGGAGCTGTTTTTT
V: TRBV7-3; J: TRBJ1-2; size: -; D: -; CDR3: CASSLSRAQEGYTF; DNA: TGTGCCAGCAGCCTTTCACGGGCCCAGGAGGGCTACACCTTC
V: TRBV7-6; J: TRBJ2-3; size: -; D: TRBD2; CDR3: CASSPGTSLTADTQYF; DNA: TGTGCCAGCAGCCCCGGGACTAGTCTTACCGCAGATACGCAGTATTTT
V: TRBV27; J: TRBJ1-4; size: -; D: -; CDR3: CASSLSGGEKLFF; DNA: TGTGCCAGCAGTTTATCAGGGGGTGAAAAACTGTTTTTT
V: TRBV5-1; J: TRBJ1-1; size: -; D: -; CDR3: CASSLATLNTEAFF; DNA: TGCGCCAGCAGCTTGGCCACACTGAACACTGAAGCTTTCTTT
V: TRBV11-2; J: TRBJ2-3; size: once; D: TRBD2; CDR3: CASSLRRGGPDTQYF; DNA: TGTGCCAGCAGCTTACGTCGGGGGGGGCCAGATACGCAGTATTTT
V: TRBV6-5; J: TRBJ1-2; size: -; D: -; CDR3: CASRSGGSNYGYTF; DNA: TGTGCCAGCAGGTCAGGCGGCAGCAACTATGGCTACACCTTC
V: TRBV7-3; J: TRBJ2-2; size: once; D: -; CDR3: CASSLEVSSTGELFF; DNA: TGTGCCAGCAGCTTGGAGGTTTCAAGCACCGGGGAGCTGTTTTTT
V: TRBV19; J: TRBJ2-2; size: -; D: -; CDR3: CASTPGDLNTGELFF; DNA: TGTGCCAGTACTCCAGGGGACCTGAACACCGGGGAGCTGTTTTTT
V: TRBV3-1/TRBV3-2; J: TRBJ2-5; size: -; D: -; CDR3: CASSQDRVPETQYF; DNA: TGTGCCAGCAGCCAAGATCGGGTCCCAGAGACCCAGTACTTC
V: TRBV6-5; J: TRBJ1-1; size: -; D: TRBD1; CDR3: CASSLGGLTEAFF; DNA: TGTGCCAGCAGTTTAGGGGGCTTAACTGAAGCTTTCTTT
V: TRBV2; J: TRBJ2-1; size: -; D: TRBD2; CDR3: CASRRTSGGERNEQFF; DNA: TGTGCCAGCAGGCGGACTAGCGGGGGGGAGCGGAATGAGCAGTTCTTC
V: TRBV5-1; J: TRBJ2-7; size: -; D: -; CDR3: CASSLAAGIDEQYF; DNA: TGCGCCAGCAGCTTGGCAGCAGGGATCGACGAGCAGTACTTC
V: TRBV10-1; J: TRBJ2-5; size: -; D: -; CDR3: CASSEREKETQYF; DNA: TGCGCCAGCAGTGAACGAGAGAAAGAGACCCAGTACTTC
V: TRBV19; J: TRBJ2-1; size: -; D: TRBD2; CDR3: CASKAASGGASYNEQFF; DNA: TGTGCCAGTAAGGCGGCTAGCGGGGGGGCCTCCTACAATGAGCAGTTCTTC
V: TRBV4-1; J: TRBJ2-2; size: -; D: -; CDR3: CASSQASDAGPGELFF; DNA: TGCGCCAGCAGCCAAGCGTCTGACGCCGGGCCCGGGGAGCTGTTTTTT
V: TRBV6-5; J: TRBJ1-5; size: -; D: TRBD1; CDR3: CASALQGANQPQHF; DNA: TGTGCCAGCGCATTACAGGGGGCAAACCAGCCCCAGCATTTT
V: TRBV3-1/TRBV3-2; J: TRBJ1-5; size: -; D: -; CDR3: CASSQGGRKDQPQHF; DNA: TGTGCCAGCAGCCAAGGAGGGAGGAAGGATCAGCCCCAGCATTTT
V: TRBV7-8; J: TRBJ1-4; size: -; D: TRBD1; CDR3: CASSLEDRDYEKLFF; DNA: TGTGCCAGCAGCTTAGAGGACAGGGATTATGAAAAACTGTTTTTT
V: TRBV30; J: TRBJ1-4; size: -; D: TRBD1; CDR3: CAGDRAHEKLFF; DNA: TGTGCCGGGGACAGGGCGCATGAAAAACTGTTTTTT
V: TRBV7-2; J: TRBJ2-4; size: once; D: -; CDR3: CASSLLAGGGDIQYF; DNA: TGTGCCAGCAGCTTATTAGCTGGAGGAGGGGACATTCAGTACTTC
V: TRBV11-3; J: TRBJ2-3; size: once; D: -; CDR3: CASSLASASTQYF; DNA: TGTGCCAGCAGCTTGGCCAGTGCGAGCACGCAGTATTTT
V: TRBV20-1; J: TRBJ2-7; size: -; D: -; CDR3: CSASSGGDSYEQYF; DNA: TGCAGTGCTAGTTCCGGAGGTGATTCCTACGAGCAGTACTTC
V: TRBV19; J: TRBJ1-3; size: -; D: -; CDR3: CASSIMAGAGNTIYF; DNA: TGTGCCAGTAGTATAATGGCAGGGGCTGGAAACACCATATATTTT
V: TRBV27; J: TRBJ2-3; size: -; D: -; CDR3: CASSSRAGTDTQYF; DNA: TGTGCCAGCAGCTCGAGGGCAGGCACAGATACGCAGTATTTT
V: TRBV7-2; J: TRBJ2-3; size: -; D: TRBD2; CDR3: CASRVLSGGSDTQYF; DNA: TGTGCCAGCAGGGTTCTTAGCGGGGGGTCAGATACGCAGTATTTT
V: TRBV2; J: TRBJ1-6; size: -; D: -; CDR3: CASGRNDNSPLHF; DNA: TGTGCCAGCGGCAGAAACGATAATTCACCCCTCCACTTT
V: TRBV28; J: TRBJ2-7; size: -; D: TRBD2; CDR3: CASSPIGLAGSYEQYF; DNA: TGTGCCAGCTCTCCCATCGGGCTAGCGGGGTCCTACGAGCAGTACTTC
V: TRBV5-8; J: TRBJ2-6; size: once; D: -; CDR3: CASSLAGGASGANVLTF; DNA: TGTGCCAGCAGCTTGGCCGGGGGTGCCTCTGGGGCCAACGTCCTGACTTTC
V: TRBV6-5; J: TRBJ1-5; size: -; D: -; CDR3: CASSYSRGGNQPQHF; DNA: TGTGCCAGCAGTTACTCGAGGGGGGGGAATCAGCCCCAGCATTTT
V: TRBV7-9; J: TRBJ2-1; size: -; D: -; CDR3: CASSLFNEQFF; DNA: TGTGCCAGCAGCTTATTCAATGAGCAGTTCTTC
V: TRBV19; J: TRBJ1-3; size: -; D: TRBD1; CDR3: CASSWGQGSTIYF; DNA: TGTGCCAGTAGTTGGGGACAGGGAAGCACCATATATTTT
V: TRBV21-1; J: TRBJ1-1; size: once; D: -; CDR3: CASSKGGLNGVVNTEAFF; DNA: TGTGCCAGCAGCAAAGGAGGGCTGAATGGGGTAGTGAACACTGAAGCTTTCTTT